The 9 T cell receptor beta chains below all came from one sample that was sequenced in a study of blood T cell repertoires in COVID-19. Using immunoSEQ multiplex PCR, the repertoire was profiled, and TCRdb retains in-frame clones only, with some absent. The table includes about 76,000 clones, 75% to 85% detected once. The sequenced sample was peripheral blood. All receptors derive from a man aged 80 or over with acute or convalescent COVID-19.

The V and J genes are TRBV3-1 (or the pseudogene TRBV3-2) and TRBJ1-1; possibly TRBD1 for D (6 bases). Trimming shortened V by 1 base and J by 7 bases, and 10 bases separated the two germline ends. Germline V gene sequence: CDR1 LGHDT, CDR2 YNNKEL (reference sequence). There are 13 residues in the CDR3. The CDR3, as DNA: TGTGCCAGCAGCCAAGGCACAGGGATTGAAGCTTTCTTT. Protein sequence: CASSQGTGIEAFF.

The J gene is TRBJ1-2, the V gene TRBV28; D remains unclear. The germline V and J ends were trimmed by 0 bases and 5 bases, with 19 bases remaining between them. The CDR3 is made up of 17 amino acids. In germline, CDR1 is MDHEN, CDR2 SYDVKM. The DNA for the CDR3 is TGTGCCAGCAGTTTATGGGAGAAAAAGGCCATGGTTTATGGCTACACCTTC. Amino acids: CASSLWEKKAMVYGYTF.

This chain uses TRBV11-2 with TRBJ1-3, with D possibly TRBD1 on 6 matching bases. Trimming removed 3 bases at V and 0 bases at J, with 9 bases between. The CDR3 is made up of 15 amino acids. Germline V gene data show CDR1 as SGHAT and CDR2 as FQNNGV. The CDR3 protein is CASSLTGSSGNTIYF. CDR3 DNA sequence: TGTGCCAGCAGCTTGACAGGATCCTCTGGAAACACCATATATTTT.

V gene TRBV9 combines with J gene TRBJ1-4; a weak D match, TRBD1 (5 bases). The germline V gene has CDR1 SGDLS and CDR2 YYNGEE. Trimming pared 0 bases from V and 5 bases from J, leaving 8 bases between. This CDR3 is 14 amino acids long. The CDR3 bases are TGTGCCAGCAGCGTAGAGGCAGGGAATGAAAAACTGTTTTTT. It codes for CASSVEAGNEKLFF.

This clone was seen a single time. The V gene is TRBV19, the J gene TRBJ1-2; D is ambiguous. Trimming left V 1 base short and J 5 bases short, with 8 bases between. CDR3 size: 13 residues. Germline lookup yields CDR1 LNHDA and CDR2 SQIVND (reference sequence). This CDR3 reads CASSIVEEYGYTF. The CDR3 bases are TGTGCCAGTAGTATAGTTGAGGAGTATGGCTACACCTTC.

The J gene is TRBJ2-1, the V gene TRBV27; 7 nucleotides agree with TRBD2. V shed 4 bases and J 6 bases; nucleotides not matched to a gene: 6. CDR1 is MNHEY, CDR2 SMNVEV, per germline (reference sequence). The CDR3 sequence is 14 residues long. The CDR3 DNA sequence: TGTGCCAGCAGTTCCCGACTAGCCAGCAATGAGCAGTTCTTC. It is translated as CASSSRLASNEQFF.

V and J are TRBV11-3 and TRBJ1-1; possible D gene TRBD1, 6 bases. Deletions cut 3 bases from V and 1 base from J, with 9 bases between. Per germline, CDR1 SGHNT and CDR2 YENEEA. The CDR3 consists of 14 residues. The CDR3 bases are TGTGCCAGCAGCTTCTCAGGGGCGAACACTGAAGCTTTCTTT. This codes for CASSFSGANTEAFF.

CDR3 DNA sequence: TGTGCCAGCTCACCACCGAGGTCTAGCGGTCATTCCTACAATGAGCAGTTCTTC. Amino acid sequence: CASSPPRSSGHSYNEQFF. The V call is TRBV18, the J call TRBJ2-1; 7 bases align to TRBD2. Germline values: CDR1 KGHSH, CDR2 LQKENI. The CDR3 has 18 amino acids. The trim removed 0 bases at V and 1 base at J, leaving 9 bases unmatched.

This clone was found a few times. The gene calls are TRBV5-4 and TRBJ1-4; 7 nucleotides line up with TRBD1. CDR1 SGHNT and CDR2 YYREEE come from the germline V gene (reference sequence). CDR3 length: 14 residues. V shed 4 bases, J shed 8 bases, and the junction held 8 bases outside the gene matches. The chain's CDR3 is CASSPTGTGEKLFF. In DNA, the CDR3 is TGTGCCAGCAGCCCGACAGGGACCGGGGAAAAACTGTTTTTT.